This T cell receptor beta chain is from a study of cytomegalovirus exposure and HLA in healthy donors (TCRdb year 2017). As for the study more broadly: An earlier analysis of roughly 630 of the donors reported 250 to 300 Gb of sequence data and roughly 100 million unique TCR beta sequences from 150 million to 200 million T cells. An early release covering around 630 HLA-typed donors comprised approximately 300 gigabases of sequencing data and tens of millions of unique TCR sequences. Of the 300 to 500 genotyped donors, approximately 80% were placed in the genetic ancestry cluster associated with self-reported Caucasian donors. The study aimed to test whether cataloging public T cell receptors could reveal signatures of past pathogen exposure. The study used immunosequencing to profile the T cell repertoires of several hundred subjects and linked those repertoires to cytomegalovirus serostatus. In addition to the first cohort of approximately 670 subjects, a separate validation cohort of approximately 110 different subjects was used. High-throughput TCR immunosequencing, statistical association of individual TCRs with disease status, and machine learning were combined to predict cytomegalovirus infection status. A later analysis re-analyzed previously published TCR beta repertoires from about 600 donors and added high-resolution HLA genotyping to study TCR occurrence patterns. Rather than drawing on any new phenotypic data, the later analysis identified candidate immune exposures from TCR beta sequences and the way those sequences occurred across donors. In an earlier analysis of 587 of the donors, high-throughput TCR beta sequencing was used to judge whether each TCR beta V gene segment behaved as functional or pseudogenic. Alongside the repertoire data, information on donor age, sex, ethnicity and CMV serostatus was compiled. Genome-wide SNP genotypes for about 65% of the roughly 670 donors were used in a later genetic analysis, which treated that subset as a discovery cohort. All discovery cohort repertoires had been generated on a single sequencing platform. Class I and class II HLA loci were covered by the typing at four-digit resolution. Typing coverage differed by locus: A, B, C, DRB1 and DQB1 were typed in about 629-640 donors, DQA1 in 500 to 550, DPA1 in some 570, and DPB1 in 450 to 480. Roughly five DR-DQ haplotypes were treated as single units for association and clustering because of strong linkage in the cohort. Among about 390 genotyped donors of the cohort, an average of roughly 240,000 unique TCR beta nucleotide sequences were sequenced per donor, roughly 18% of them non-productive. What the work shows at the level of the full study, not this receptor alone: A further reported finding was that TCR beta sequences accurately predicted the HLA-A and HLA-B alleles for most subjects in the first cohort. Roughly uniform sequencing depth across donors was assumed in presence/absence analyses, although this assumption may not hold. V-gene and J-gene trimming of TCR beta chains was associated with a missense DCLRE1C variant in a later genetic analysis, and the association was replicated in an independent cohort. When HLA alleles, especially DR and DQ, strongly co-occurred, TCR associations were difficult to assign to individual alleles. The cohort was sequenced for TCR beta chains only, and without alpha or paired-chain data the features that could be detected were limited. In a later analysis, over 15,000 TCR beta sequences were associated with specific HLA alleles at a false discovery rate of 0.05. A later analysis found that most CMV-associated TCR beta chains appeared HLA-restricted, with HLA associations seemingly driven largely by CMV exposure. The 87-base-pair reads could not distinguish some IMGT-functional V segments, including TRBV6-2 and TRBV6-3, so those segments were excluded. Several of the top co-occurrence clusters appeared to be linked to parvovirus B19, influenza, CMV and Epstein-Barr virus, according to a later analysis. While some public TCRs were present in many individuals, most TCR sequences turned up only very rarely across donors. Because counts were too low, under 20 rarely observed V segments, including chromosome 9 orphons, were left out of the earlier analysis of 500 to 750 of the donors. Three of the identified cytomegalovirus-associated TCR beta chains were confirmed in vitro to be specific for cytomegalovirus antigens. In an earlier analysis of about 550 of the donors, most TCR beta V segments were observed in productive rearrangements about 87% or about 30% of the time, broadly matching IMGT annotations. In a later analysis, HLA-associated TCR beta chains were found to be more clonally expanded and to have lower generation probabilities than equally common non-associated chains. Linkage disequilibrium might explain the correlated functional status among segregating V segments, but an unknown experimental factor could not be ruled out. The classifier was reported to diagnose cytomegalovirus status with high specificity and sensitivity in both the original cohort and the validation cohort. Immune exposure information for the cohort was limited to CMV serostatus. In a later analysis, the rate of TCR association differed among HLA loci, with DRB1 alleles having the most associated TCRs and HLA-C alleles having the fewest. A group of highly shared sequence variants was considered likely to be a technical artifact of the sequencing pipeline. The authors suggested that the approach could potentially be generalized to other disease states and immunological phenotypes. In the study, approximately 150 TCR beta chains were listed as associated with cytomegalovirus. Because some donors lacked HLA typing at each locus, the association tests relied only on the typed subset. According to a later genetic analysis, donors in an Asian-associated ancestry cluster had fewer N-insertions in productive TCRs than the roughly 700-donor mean.

Measured from the cysteine to the phenylalanine, the CDR3 is 16 residues long. Only the CDR3 part of the read is kept: 48 bases, read in frame from the first base. The germline V gene (reference sequence) specifies SEHNR as CDR1 and FQNEAQ as CDR2. Preparation of the library involved the immunoSEQ multiplex PCR assay. A mixture of 60 forward primers for TCR Vbeta segments and 13 reverse primers for TCR Jbeta segments was used in the multiplex PCR. Amplification of the CDR3 region of rearranged TCR beta genes was performed with a multiplex PCR assay on genomic DNA. On the Illumina HiSeq System, the amplified TCR beta libraries were sequenced as 87-base-pair reads. Regarding the original processing steps: A later analysis counted 65 million to 90 million unique TCR beta chains across the 700 or so repertoires, and 9 million to 14 million of these chains were shared by at least two donors. Raw reads were error-corrected and collapsed into unique sequences by a nearest-neighbor algorithm in which closely related sequences were merged to remove PCR and sequencing errors. Alignment of CDR3 sequences to IMGT reference sequences was used to assign V, D and J gene segments. Each retained sequence needed at least a six-nucleotide match to both a V gene segment and a J gene segment. A rearrangement counted as productive if the CDR3 had no stop codons and remained in frame with V and J, and every other rearrangement counted as non-productive. CDR3 was defined according to IMGT convention as the region running from the second conserved V-encoded cysteine to the conserved J-encoded phenylalanine. In an earlier analysis of 500 to 650 of the donors, sequences lacking an unambiguous match to a single V gene segment were excluded. In an earlier analysis of approximately 560 of the donors, a V segment was called functional when productive rearrangements were above 56.7%, and segregating when the standard deviation between donors exceeded 5%. A statistical classification framework was developed to diagnose cytomegalovirus status using the catalog of TCR beta chain sequences. V and J gene assignment, in a later analysis, came from comparing TCR nucleotide sequences with IMGT/GENE-DB human TR gene sequences. Using the TCRdist pipeline, a later analysis assigned CDR3 sequences along with most-parsimonious VDJ recombination scenarios. In a later analysis, each TCR beta chain was defined by its CDR3 amino acid sequence together with its V-gene family, and reads without a unique V-gene family were excluded. To address suspected cross-contamination and a sequencing artifact, a later analysis removed roughly 640 highly shared, low-generation-probability nucleotide sequences. In a later analysis, a clonal expansion index for each public chain was calculated from normalized within-repertoire ranks of inferred template counts. In a later analysis, generation probabilities were computed with a VDJ recombination model fitted to out-of-frame rearrangements, and the resulting probabilities were checked against IGoR. In a later analysis, TCR-TCR, TCR-HLA and TCR-CMV co-occurrence was scored with hypergeometric tests, and a repertoire-size bias correction was applied to TCR pairs. False discovery rates were estimated in a later analysis by permuting HLA or CMV assignments 20 times. A later analysis grouped co-occurring TCRs with DBSCAN, adding TCRdist sequence similarity when clustering within HLA-allele-positive subsets. For co-occurrence clustering, repertoires with fewer than 30,000 or more than 120,000 public chains were excluded, along with 4 to 6 repertoires with anomalous nucleotide sharing. This immuneACCESS table, as held by TCRdb, lists in-frame sequences with V and J called but not all clones. Of the missing ones, under half trace to an unresolved V gene in checked studies; the others have no known cause. V and J calls plus clone size are reproduced from that table; the DNA served to infer D and trimming. The sample data list under 150,000 clones, and roughly three quarters of these were observed just once. 1.5% to 2.5% of the sample rests with the top ten.

With respect to this clone: The antigen this receptor binds is unknown. Its ends do not fully match the called genes, so a read error is possible.

The cohort was made up of about 610 healthy bone marrow donors. Cohort members were all nominally healthy when sampled, although unrecorded immune exposures were likely present. The donor tested CMV seronegative and was one of the 352 seronegative cohort members. A peripheral blood sample was provided by each donor, and peripheral blood mononuclear cells were used for TCR beta sequencing. The Qiagen DNeasy Blood Extraction Kit was used to extract genomic DNA from the blood cell samples. The sequence derives from a young man in good health and CMV-seronegative. The rearrangement joined TRBV7-9 to TRBJ2-1, and TRBD2 aligns with 9 junction nucleotides. Specimen: PBMCs. CDR3 loop: CSSSLGSAGGPGEQFF. In nucleotide form, the sequence is TGTTCCAGCAGCTTAGGGTCGGCGGGAGGGCCCGGTGAGCAGTTCTTC. This CDR3, with the reference TRBV7-9 and TRBJ2-1 proteins standing in past its ends, gives the full variable domain DTGVSQNPRHKITKRGQNVTFRCDPISEHNRLYWYRQTLGQGPEFLTYFQNEAQLEKSRLLSDRFSAERPKGSFSTLEIQRTEQGDSAMYLCSSSLGSAGGPGEQFFGPGTRLTVL.